This entry features one T cell receptor beta chain sequence. The germline V and J ends were trimmed by 0 bases and 1 base, with 9 bases remaining between them. This CDR3 has 16 amino acids. CDR1 is LGHNA, CDR2 YSLEER, per germline. The data belong to a study of blood T cell repertoires in COVID-19. Libraries were prepared by immunoSEQ multiplex PCR; TCRdb keeps only in-frame clonotypes and omits some of them. The table includes over 300,000 clones, roughly 89% detected once. This receptor was identified in a man between 18 and 29 years old with active or convalescent COVID-19. The chain carries TRBV4-3 and TRBJ1-4; D is possibly TRBD1 (5 bases). Sequences were obtained from peripheral blood. The CDR3 protein is CASSQDGQGTNEKLFF. The CDR3 DNA reads as TGCGCCAGCAGCCAAGATGGGCAGGGAACTAATGAAAAACTGTTTTTT.